This TCR beta chain was sequenced for a study of immune evolution from preneoplasia to lung adenocarcinoma. About the research overall: HLA loss of heterozygosity: around 6.5% AIS, about 15% MIA, about 31% ADC, none AAH.

This clone was recorded once. Its cognate antigen is unknown. Overall study results and limits: Later-stage lesions appeared to have more T cells, more diversity, less clonality.

J gave up 7 bases and V 0 bases, and 7 bases lay outside the gene matches. CDR3 length: 15 residues. Per germline, CDR1 SGHNT and CDR2 YYREEE (reference sequence). Clones were sequenced by immunoSEQ multiplex PCR, and TCRdb holds only the in-frame ones, with some missing. Found here are under 6,000 clones, roughly 88% of them singletons; the top ten hold 2% to 3%. The J gene is TRBJ2-7, the V gene TRBV5-4; 10 bases fit TRBD2. The receptor was isolated from a person between 65 and 79 years old with lung adenocarcinoma. The specimen was FFPE atypical adenomatous hyperplasia tissue from the lung. Specified subset: atypical adenomatous hyperplasia (AAH), lung preneoplasia. In DNA, the CDR3 is TGTGCCAGCAGCTTGGAGCCAGCGGGAGGGCGAGAGCAGTACTTC. Protein: CASSLEPAGGREQYF.